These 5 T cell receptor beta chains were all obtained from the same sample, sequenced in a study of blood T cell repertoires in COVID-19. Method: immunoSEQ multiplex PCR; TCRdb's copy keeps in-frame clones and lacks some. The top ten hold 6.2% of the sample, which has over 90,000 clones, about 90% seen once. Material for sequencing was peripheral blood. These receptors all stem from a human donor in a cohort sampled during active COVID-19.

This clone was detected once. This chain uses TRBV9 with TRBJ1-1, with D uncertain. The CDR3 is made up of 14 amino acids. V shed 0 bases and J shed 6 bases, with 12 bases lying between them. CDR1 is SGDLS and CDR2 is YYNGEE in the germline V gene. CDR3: CASSVGGASAEAFF. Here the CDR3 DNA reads TGTGCCAGCAGCGTAGGTGGAGCCTCGGCTGAAGCTTTCTTT.

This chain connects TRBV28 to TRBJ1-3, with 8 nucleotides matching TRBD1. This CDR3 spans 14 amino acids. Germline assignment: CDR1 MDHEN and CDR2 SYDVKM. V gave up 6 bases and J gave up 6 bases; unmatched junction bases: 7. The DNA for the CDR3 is TGTGCCAGCAGGCTCGGACAGGGTGTAAACACCATATATTTT. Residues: CASRLGQGVNTIYF. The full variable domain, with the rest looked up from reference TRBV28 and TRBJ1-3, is DVKVTQSSRYLVKRTGEKVFLECVQDMDHENMFWYRQDPGLGLRLIYFSYDVKMKEKGDIPEGYSVSREKKERFSLILESASTNQTSMYLCASRLGQGVNTIYFGEGSWLTVV.

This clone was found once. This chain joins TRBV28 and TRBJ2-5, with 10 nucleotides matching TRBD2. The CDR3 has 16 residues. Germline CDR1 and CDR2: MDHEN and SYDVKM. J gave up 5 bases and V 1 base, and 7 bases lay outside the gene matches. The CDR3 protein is CASSLSGTSEWETQYF. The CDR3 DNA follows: TGTGCCAGCAGTTTATCGGGGACTAGCGAGTGGGAGACCCAGTACTTC.

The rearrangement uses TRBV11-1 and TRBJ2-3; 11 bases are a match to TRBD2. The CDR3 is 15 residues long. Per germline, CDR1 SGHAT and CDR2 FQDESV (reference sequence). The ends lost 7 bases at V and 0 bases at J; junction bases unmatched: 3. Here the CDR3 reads CASIRTSGSTDTQYF. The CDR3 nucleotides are TGTGCCAGCATTCGGACTAGCGGGAGCACAGATACGCAGTATTTT.

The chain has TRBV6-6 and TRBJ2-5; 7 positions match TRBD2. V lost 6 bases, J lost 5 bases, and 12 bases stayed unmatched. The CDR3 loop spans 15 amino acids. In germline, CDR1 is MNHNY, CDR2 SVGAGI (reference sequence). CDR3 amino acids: CASSRTSGGGETQYF. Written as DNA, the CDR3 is TGTGCCAGCAGCCGGACTAGTGGGGGTGGTGAGACCCAGTACTTC.